This TCR beta chain was recorded in a study of T cell repertoires in cytomegalovirus infection. General study points: Predominance within the ex vivo response was attributable to HLA-C-restricted CMV-specific TCR beta clonotypes.

In regard to this clonotype: Its matching antigen is unknown.

V shed 7 bases and J 0 bases; nucleotides not matched to a gene: 11. From germline, CDR1 is SEHNR and CDR2 FQNEAQ (reference sequence). The CDR3 totals 17 residues. TCRdb analysed the reads with MiXCR anew, one entry per CDR3 protein. The sample comprises fewer than 550,000 distinct CDR3 sequences, approximately 15% of which are singletons, and 20% to 30% rests with the top ten. Sequenced material: CD8+ T cells from PBMCs. The TCR originated in a human donor in good health (CMV status not recorded). Some clones in this sample may be carry-over from other donors' samples. The chain joins TRBV7-9 to TRBJ1-4, with 7 bases fitting TRBD1. DNA for the CDR3: TGTGCCAGCACCGGGACAGTCAAATATGCAACTAATGAAAAACTGTTTTTT. Its protein is CASTGTVKYATNEKLFF.